A selection of T cell receptor beta chains follows, all from one sample in a study of beta chain features in type 1 diabetes. Clones were read by immunoSEQ multiplex PCR, and TCRdb kept only the in-frame ones, dropping some. The sample lists hundreds of thousands of clones; around 15% were seen once. The sample was naive CD4+ T cells from blood. Receptor source: a man younger than 35 in good health. Both conserved end residues are part of each CDR3. Each record gives: J gene, clone size, D gene, V gene, CDR3 DNA, CDR3 protein. A D gene is named only where the DNA matches it firmly. Clone size is given for some rows only: seen once, a few or many times, or a class if the clone is expanded.

TRBJ1-3 | few | NA | TRBV9 | TGTGCCATCCCGAAAGTTCTATCGGACTCTGGAAACACCATATATTTT | CAIPKVLSDSGNTIYF
TRBJ1-2 | few | NA | TRBV7-9 | TGTGCCAGCAGCCCAGCAGGACAAAGCTATGGCTACACCTTC | CASSPAGQSYGYTF
TRBJ1-3 | few | NA | TRBV29-1 | TGCAGCGTTGAGCGGGGTTACTCTGGAAACACCATATATTTT | CSVERGYSGNTIYF
TRBJ2-3 | NA | NA | TRBV28 | TGTGCCAGCAGCCGCACCGGGGGCACAGATACGCAGTATTTT | CASSRTGGTDTQYF
TRBJ2-5 | NA | TRBD2 | TRBV4-1 | TGCGCCAGCAGCTTAGCGGGACGAGAGACCCAGTACTTC | CASSLAGRETQYF
TRBJ1-4 | NA | NA | TRBV29-1 | TGCAGCGTTGAAAAAAGCGGGGTGGCTAATGAAAAACTGTTTTTT | CSVEKSGVANEKLFF
TRBJ1-6 | few | NA | TRBV18 | TGTGCCAGCTCCAGCTCACCTGGTGGGAGCTCCTATAATTCACCCCTCCACTTT | CASSSSPGGSSYNSPLHF
TRBJ2-1 | NA | TRBD2 | TRBV5-4 | TGTGCCAGCAGCCCGAGACTAGCGGGAGGGCAAAATGAGCAGTTCTTC | CASSPRLAGGQNEQFF
TRBJ1-5 | NA | NA | TRBV7-2 | TGTGCCAGCAGCTTACGACAGTTTAGCAATCAGCCCCAGCATTTT | CASSLRQFSNQPQHF
TRBJ1-2 | NA | NA | TRBV18 | TGTGCCAGCTCACCTTCCCATAGCAGGTTAGGAAACGATGGCTACACCTTC | CASSPSHSRLGNDGYTF
TRBJ2-7 | NA | NA | TRBV7-9 | TGTGCCAGCAGCTTTGGGGCTCGTCGGCACGAGCAGTACTTC | CASSFGARRHEQYF
TRBJ2-1 | few | NA | TRBV7-9 | TGTGCCAGCAGGCACGACACAGGGAATGAGCAGTTCTTC | CASRHDTGNEQFF
TRBJ2-5 | NA | NA | TRBV18 | TGTGCCAGCTCATCACAGGAGGGCATTGTAACCCAGTACTTC | CASSSQEGIVTQYF
TRBJ1-2 | few | NA | TRBV6-1 | TGTGCCAGCAGTATTCACACAGGGAACTATGGCTACACCTTC | CASSIHTGNYGYTF
TRBJ2-7 | few | NA | TRBV20-1 | TGCAGTGCTAGACCCGGGGACGAGCAGTACTTC | CSARPGDEQYF
TRBJ1-1 | NA | NA | TRBV4-3 | TGCGCCAGCAGCCGCGATGAATATCGGGCGGAGTGCGTCTTT | CASSRDEYRAECVF
TRBJ2-7 | NA | NA | TRBV21-1 | TGTGCCAGCAGCAAAGGGGCCGCGAAGTTTGAGCAGTACTTC | CASSKGAAKFEQYF
TRBJ1-6 | NA | NA | TRBV11-1 | TGTGCCAGCAGCGATGGGCTTCGACAGAGCAATTCACCCCTCCACTTT | CASSDGLRQSNSPLHF
TRBJ2-2 | NA | TRBD2 | TRBV29-1 | TGCAGCGTTGAATGTCCCGACAGGGGTCAGGGACTAGCGGGGGGGCGGTACACCGGGGAGCTGTTTTTT | CSVECPDRGQGLAGGRYTGELFF
TRBJ2-7 | NA | NA | TRBV9 | TGTGCCAGCAGCCCAGGACAGTCCTACGAGCAGTACTTC | CASSPGQSYEQYF
TRBJ2-7 | NA | TRBD1 | TRBV7-9 | TGTGCCAGCAGCCCTCCGGGACAGGGGGCCTACGAGCAGTACTTC | CASSPPGQGAYEQYF
TRBJ2-4 | NA | TRBD2 | TRBV27 | TGTGCCAGCAGCCCCGTGGCGGGGGACATTCAGTACTTC | CASSPVAGDIQYF
TRBJ2-7 | few | TRBD2 | TRBV10-3 | TGTGCCATCAGCCCCGGACTAGCGGGGTACGAGCAGTACTTC | CAISPGLAGYEQYF
TRBJ2-4 | NA | NA | TRBV29-1 | TGCAGCGTTGATTTAGCCAAAAACATTCAGTACTTC | CSVDLAKNIQYF
TRBJ1-5 | few | NA | TRBV25-1 | TGTGCCAGCAGCACCGGGACTCAGCCCCAGCATTTT | CASSTGTQPQHF
TRBJ1-5 | NA | NA | TRBV30 | TGTGCCTGGAGTGTACAGGAGGGGAGAGGTCAGTCCCAGCATTTT | CAWSVQEGRGQSQHF
TRBJ2-3 | NA | NA | TRBV4-3 | TGCGCCAGCAGCCGCCCTGGACACGGCCCCGATACGCAGTATTTT | CASSRPGHGPDTQYF
TRBJ2-1 | few | NA | TRBV7-2 | TGTGCCAGCAGCTTAAAGGGGGTAAGGACGAATGAGCAGTTCTTC | CASSLKGVRTNEQFF
TRBJ2-3 | NA | NA | TRBV14 | TGTGCCAGCAGCCGCCAACAGACGTTAGATACGCAGTATTTT | CASSRQQTLDTQYF
TRBJ2-1 | NA | NA | TRBV9 | TGTGCCAGCAGCGAAACAGGCGGAGGAGGCAAGTTCTTC | CASSETGGGGKFF
TRBJ2-1 | few | NA | TRBV2 | TGTGCCAGCAGGCCCCGACTCGCAGCGGGTTTTTTTGGTGAGCAGTTCTTC | CASRPRLAAGFFGEQFF
TRBJ1-1 | NA | TRBD1 | TRBV10-3 | TGTGCCATCAGTTCCCGCGGGACAGGGGGAAGAGGCACTGAAGCTTTCTTT | CAISSRGTGGRGTEAFF
TRBJ2-1 | few | NA | TRBV7-9 | TGTGCCAGCAGCTTAGTGAACTCCCTTGTGGTCTTC | CASSLVNSLVVF
TRBJ2-5 | few | TRBD1 | TRBV5-6 | TGTGCCAGCAGCCTGCAGGGGGCCCAGTACTTC | CASSLQGAQYF
TRBJ1-3 | NA | TRBD1 | TRBV7-9 | TGTGCTACACAGGGGGCCCTCTCTGGAAACACCATATATTTT | CATQGALSGNTIYF
TRBJ2-1 | few | NA | TRBV7-9 | TGTGCCAGCAGCCTCTCTGGGACGAGGGGGAGAATATTCGATGAGCAGTTCTTC | CASSLSGTRGRIFDEQFF
TRBJ2-7 | few | NA | TRBV16 | TGTGCCAGCAGCCTCTACGGGGTGTCCTACGAGCAGTACTTC | CASSLYGVSYEQYF
TRBJ1-2 | NA | NA | TRBV5-1 | TGCGCCAGCAGCTTGGGACAGGCCGCGGGAGCTAACTATGGCTACACCTTC | CASSLGQAAGANYGYTF
TRBJ2-2 | NA | NA | TRBV2 | TGTGCCAGCAGTGTTCAGGGCTCCACCGGGGAGCTGTTTTTT | CASSVQGSTGELFF
TRBJ2-7 | few | TRBD1 | TRBV5-1 | TGCGCCAGCAGTCCGGGACAGGGCTTCTACGAGCAGTACTTC | CASSPGQGFYEQYF
TRBJ1-1 | few | NA | TRBV9 | TGTGCCAGCAGCGTAGTTGGCTTAATGAACACTGAAGCTTTCTTT | CASSVVGLMNTEAFF
TRBJ1-4 | few | NA | TRBV2 | TGTGCCAGCAGGGCCACTACAACTAATGAAAAACTGTTTTTT | CASRATTTNEKLFF
TRBJ2-5 | NA | NA | TRBV14 | TGTGCCAGCAGCCTAAGCCCAGAGACCCAGTACTTC | CASSLSPETQYF
TRBJ2-5 | NA | TRBD1 | TRBV7-2 | TGTGCCAGCCTGGGACAGGGGGCGTTTGGGACCCAGTACTTC | CASLGQGAFGTQYF